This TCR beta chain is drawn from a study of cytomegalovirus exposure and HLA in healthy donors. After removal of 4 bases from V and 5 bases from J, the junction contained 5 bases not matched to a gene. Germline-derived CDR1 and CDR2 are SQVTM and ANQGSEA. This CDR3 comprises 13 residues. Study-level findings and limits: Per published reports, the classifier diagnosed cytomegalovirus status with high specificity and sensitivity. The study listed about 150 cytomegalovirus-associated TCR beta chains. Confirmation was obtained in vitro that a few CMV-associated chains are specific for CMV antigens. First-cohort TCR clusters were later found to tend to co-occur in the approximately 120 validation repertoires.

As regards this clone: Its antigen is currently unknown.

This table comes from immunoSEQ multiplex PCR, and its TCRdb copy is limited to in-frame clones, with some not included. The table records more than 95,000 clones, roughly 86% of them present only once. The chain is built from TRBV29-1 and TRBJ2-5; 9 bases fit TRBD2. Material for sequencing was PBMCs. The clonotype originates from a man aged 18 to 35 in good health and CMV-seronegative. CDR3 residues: CSVGGLAMETQYF. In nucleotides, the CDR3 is TGCAGCGTTGGAGGACTAGCGATGGAGACCCAGTACTTC.